This entry lists 14 T cell receptor beta chains sequenced from one sample in a study of blood T cell repertoires in COVID-19. The method was immunoSEQ multiplex PCR; TCRdb's version includes in-frame clones alone and lacks a portion of them. The data contain about 200,000 clones, 89% of them singletons. Sequencing was carried out using PBMCs or T cells enriched from blood (not recorded which). The receptors shown here come from a woman in her twenties or thirties with acute COVID-19.

CDR3 region: CASSTNRGLNTGELFF. The CDR3 DNA reads as TGTGCCAGCAGCACCAACAGGGGGCTGAATACCGGGGAGCTGTTTTTT. The chain recombines TRBV5-5 with TRBJ2-2; TRBD1 matches 9 bases. Germline values: CDR1 SGHKS, CDR2 YYEKEE (reference sequence). With V trimmed by 4 bases and J by 5 bases, 9 bases remained unmatched. The CDR3 runs 16 residues.

The rearrangement links TRBV19 to TRBJ1-5; 7 nucleotides align to TRBD1. The CDR3 has 16 residues. Germline CDR1 LNHDA, CDR2 SQIVND (reference sequence). The V segment lost 1 base and the J segment 6 bases; nucleotides outside the gene matches: 9. The CDR3 DNA reads as TGTGCCAGTAGTATAGCGCGAGGGGGCGCTTCTCAGCCCCAGCATTTT. Encoded protein: CASSIARGGASQPQHF.

The gene calls are TRBV5-1 and TRBJ2-7; 8 nucleotides align to TRBD1. The CDR3 is 14 amino acids. After removal of 2 bases from V and 4 bases from J, the junction contained 5 bases not matched to a gene. CDR1 and CDR2 (germline): SGHRS, YFSETQ. The CDR3 DNA reads TGCGCCAGCAGCTTAGGACAGGGAAATTACGAGCAGTACTTC. This translates into CASSLGQGNYEQYF.

This clone was counted at least ten times. CDR3 nucleotide sequence: TGTGCAAGTCGCCCAGAGGGTTCCTACGAGCAGTACTTC. Translation: CASRPEGSYEQYF. V and J are TRBV12-2 and TRBJ2-7; the D call in the table, TRBD2, was not verified against the DNA. TRBV12-2 is deemed a pseudogene. The CDR3 runs 13 residues.

The chain employs TRBV12-3 or TRBV12-4 and TRBJ1-1; perhaps TRBD1 as D (5 bases). The CDR3 loop spans 12 amino acids. The CDR3 region has the DNA TGTGCGATCGGGGGGTCGCGGAGTGAAGCTTTCTTT. Its translation is CAIGGSRSEAFF.

There are a few counts of this clone. The rearrangement joins TRBV7-2 to TRBJ1-2; 7 bases match TRBD1. The ends lost 1 base at V and 2 bases at J; junction bases unmatched: 4. The germline V gene encodes CDR1 SGHTA and CDR2 FQGNSA. There are 15 residues in the CDR3. CDR3 residues: CASSLGEGANYGYTF. In nucleotides, the CDR3 is TGTGCCAGCAGCTTAGGTGAGGGGGCCAACTATGGCTACACCTTC.

The rearrangement links TRBV5-1 to TRBJ2-2; 10 bases align to TRBD1. Germline CDR1 is SGHRS and CDR2 is YFSETQ. The V gene end was trimmed by 1 base and the J gene end by 2 bases; junction bases not matched to a gene: 5. This CDR3 is 17 amino acids long. DNA of the CDR3: TGCGCCAGCAGCTTGCGGACAGGGGGTTTTAACACCGGGGAGCTGTTTTTT. This gives the protein CASSLRTGGFNTGELFF.

This chain joins TRBV5-1 and TRBJ2-1; 10 nucleotides align to TRBD2. Losses at the gene ends were 4 bases for V and 4 bases for J; bases not matched to a gene: 8. Germline V CDR1 and CDR2: SGHRS, YFSETQ. CDR3 length: 16 amino acids. CDR3 protein: CASSPRGSGGYNEQFF. CDR3 DNA: TGCGCCAGCAGCCCCCGGGGTAGCGGGGGGTACAATGAGCAGTTCTTC.

This clone was observed once. The V and J genes are TRBV5-7 and TRBJ1-5; D ambiguous. TRBV5-7 falls under the ORF class, with uncertain function. The CDR3 runs to 13 residues. Trimming shortened V by 4 bases and J by 5 bases, and 10 bases separated the two germline ends. CDR3 sequence reads: CASSAREYQPQHF. The CDR3 nucleotides are TGTGCCAGCAGCGCCCGGGAGTATCAGCCCCAGCATTTT.

This chain connects TRBV2 to TRBJ1-2; tentatively, D is TRBD1 (5 bases). Germline lookup yields CDR1 SNHLY and CDR2 FYNNEI. V shed 4 bases and J shed 7 bases, with 19 bases lying between them. This CDR3 comprises 15 residues. The chain's CDR3 is CASSGTRSPWGGYTF. CDR3 coding DNA: TGTGCCAGCAGTGGGACACGCTCCCCTTGGGGTGGCTACACCTTC.

This chain uses TRBV30 with TRBJ1-2; 9 bases are shared with TRBD1. The CDR3 consists of 16 residues. Per the germline V gene, CDR1 is GTSNPN and CDR2 is SVGIG (reference sequence). J lost 6 bases, V lost 0 bases, and 11 bases had no gene match. The CDR3 DNA reads TGTGCCTGGAGTGTACGGGACAGGGAGGGTCTCCATGGCTACACCTTC. Amino acid sequence: CAWSVRDREGLHGYTF.

This clone was seen once. V usage is TRBV19 and J usage is TRBJ2-4, with D unresolved. The germline CDR1 and CDR2 sequences are LNHDA and SQIVND (reference sequence). CDR3 length equals 14 residues. Trimming pared 4 bases from V and 1 base from J, leaving 8 bases between. CDR3 bases: TGTGCCAGTAGTAAGAGAGCGGCCAAAAACATTCAGTACTTC. Protein: CASSKRAAKNIQYF.

The J gene is TRBJ2-7, the V gene TRBV11-2, with D unclear. V was clipped by 5 bases and J by 3 bases, with 14 bases between them. The CDR3 is 14 amino acids. The germline V gene encodes CDR1 SGHAT and CDR2 FQNNGV. As DNA, the CDR3 is TGTGCCAGCAGCCTTCTCGCCGCCAGCTACGAGCAGTACTTC. Protein product: CASSLLAASYEQYF.

The CDR3 DNA sequence: TGTGCCAGCAGTTTATCATGGAGGGGGCTCCACGAGCAGTACTTC. Protein sequence: CASSLSWRGLHEQYF. V and J are TRBV27 and TRBJ2-7; possible D gene TRBD1, 7 bases. The CDR3 consists of 15 residues. The ends were cut back, 0 bases at V and 5 bases at J, with 14 bases in the middle. CDR1 and CDR2 from the germline V gene are MNHEY and SMNVEV (reference sequence).